The 10 T cell receptor beta chains in this list originate from one sample, sequenced in a study of blood T cell repertoires in COVID-19. The protocol was immunoSEQ multiplex PCR, while the TCRdb copy is restricted to in-frame clones and leaves out a portion. The sample has some 66,000 clones, approximately 86% seen once. Sequencing was carried out using peripheral blood. These receptors all come from a man aged 60 to 69 with acute or convalescent COVID-19.

The J gene is TRBJ2-1, the V gene TRBV5-1, with TRBD2 identical over 8 bases. The CDR3 has 16 amino acids. CDR1 and CDR2 from the germline V gene are SGHRS and YFSETQ. The junction had 18 bases not matched to a gene; V was cut back by 4 bases and J by 12 bases. Written as DNA, the CDR3 is TGCGCCAGCAGCCCCTCTGGGTTCGCGGGGGGCCGGGGGCAGTTCTTC. Residues: CASSPSGFAGGRGQFF.

This clone has just one count. This chain joins TRBV10-3 and TRBJ2-5, with 7 bases matching TRBD1. The CDR3 has 13 amino acids. The germline V gene has CDR1 ENHRY and CDR2 SYGVKD. After removal of 6 bases from V and 1 base from J, the junction contained 2 bases not matched to a gene. The CDR3 DNA follows: TGTGCCATCAGCTACAGGGGCCAAGAGACCCAGTACTTC. Its translation: CAISYRGQETQYF.

The chain is built from TRBV21-1 and TRBJ2-5; the tabulated D call, TRBD2, remains unverified against the DNA. TRBV21-1 is termed a pseudogene. This CDR3 is built from 14 residues. This CDR3 reads CASSKKAGSETQYF. The CDR3 DNA follows: TGTGCCAGCAGCAAAAAAGCGGGTTCAGAGACCCAGTACTTC.

The chain employs TRBV27 and TRBJ2-2; tentatively, D is TRBD1 (6 bases). Germline CDR1 reads MNHEY; CDR2 reads SMNVEV (reference sequence). The CDR3 runs to 13 residues. The V gene lost 3 bases and the J gene lost 6 bases, with 8 bases spanning the gap. CDR3 amino acids: CASSLNRAGELFF. DNA for the CDR3: TGTGCCAGCAGTTTGAACAGGGCCGGGGAGCTGTTTTTT.

The CDR3 nucleotides read TGTGCCAGCAGCGTAGACCATGCAGTCCCTCTGCCTCGCTATGGCTACACCTTC. Translating gives CASSVDHAVPLPRYGYTF. This chain joins TRBV9 and TRBJ1-2; no reliable D call. V was pared by 0 bases and J by 4 bases, with 22 bases between. The CDR3 runs 18 residues. Germline CDR1 SGDLS, CDR2 YYNGEE.

The V gene is TRBV30, the J gene TRBJ2-2; 8 bases line up with TRBD1. The CDR3 runs 15 residues. J gave up 6 bases and V 3 bases, and 9 bases lay outside the gene matches. The germline V gene encodes CDR1 GTSNPN and CDR2 SVGIG (reference sequence). The CDR3 coding sequence is TGTGCCTGGAGCGCCCGACCGGACAGGGCCGGGGAGCTGTTTTTT. It yields the protein CAWSARPDRAGELFF.

This chain uses TRBV6-5 with TRBJ1-2; 7 bases fit TRBD1. The V and J ends lost 7 bases and 6 bases, in that order; junction bases with no gene match: 8. The V gene's germline CDR1 is MNHEY and CDR2 SVGAGI. The length of the CDR3 is 13 residues. CDR3 sequence reads: CASKRTGSNGYTF. The CDR3 DNA reads as TGTGCCAGCAAAAGGACAGGTTCGAATGGCTACACCTTC.

V gene TRBV7-9 combines with J gene TRBJ2-7; 9 bases are a match to TRBD1. With V trimmed by 5 bases and J by 2 bases, 4 bases remained unmatched. Germline V gene sequence: CDR1 SEHNR, CDR2 FQNEAQ (reference sequence). The CDR3 runs 14 residues. The CDR3 protein is CASSRRTGAYEQYF. The DNA of the CDR3 is TGTGCCAGCAGCCGACGGACAGGGGCCTACGAGCAGTACTTC.

The CDR3 loop reads CASSEGTNYGYTF. In DNA, the CDR3 is TGTGCCAGCTCTGAGGGAACTAACTATGGCTACACCTTC. The chain has TRBV18 and TRBJ1-2; D gene uncertain. V lost 6 bases and J 0 bases, leaving 8 bases between the germline ends. Germline V gene lookup returns CDR1 KGHSH and CDR2 LQKENI. The CDR3 runs to 13 residues.

This sequence joins TRBV7-2 and TRBJ2-2; tentative D call: TRBD2 (6 bases). This CDR3 region has 16 residues. The V end lost 4 bases, the J end lost 5 bases, and 17 bases lay between the germline ends. From germline, CDR1 is SGHTA and CDR2 FQGNSA. This chain's CDR3 is CASSSGMAGKTGELFF. CDR3 DNA: TGTGCCAGCAGCTCCGGGATGGCGGGGAAGACCGGGGAGCTGTTTTTT.